This T cell receptor beta chain appears in the sequencing data of a study of regulatory T cells in long-lasting Graves disease. Overall study results and limits: Persistent Graves' patients possessed reduced TCR diversity relative to recently diagnosed ones.

This clonotype has at least ten counts. Its target is not known. Germline CDR1 is MNHNS and CDR2 is SASEGT. The CDR3 contains 14 residues. Trimming took off 5 bases at V and 0 bases at J, with 10 bases between the two ends. Noted time point: newly diagnosed GD, antithyroid drugs for less than 3 months. From RNA extracted from PBMCs, the TCR library was made. Arm-PCR of CDR3 regions and iRepertoire HTBI primers were used to build TCR beta libraries. TCRdb fed the multiplex PCR reads into MiXCR, producing one record per CDR3 protein. The sample shows about half a million distinct CDR3 sequences, around 11% of them seen only once. The sample was also reused in another study, on T cells in Graves' hyperthyroidism and ophthalmopathy. From that report: Graves' hyperthyroidism was deemed stable given no ophthalmopathy progression within 18 months. Diagnostic decisions used clinical symptoms, serum thyroxine and TRAb, thyroid ultrasound and orbital computed tomography.

The sequences come from peripheral blood mononuclear cells (PBMCs), collected at new diagnosis, from a patient treated with antithyroid drugs. The sequence was collected from a woman aged 30 to 39 with Graves disease. V is TRBV6-1 and J is TRBJ1-1; the D is unclear. DNA of the CDR3: TGTGCCAGCAGTCGAAAGACACTGAACACTGAAGCTTTCTTT. Translation gives CASSRKTLNTEAFF.